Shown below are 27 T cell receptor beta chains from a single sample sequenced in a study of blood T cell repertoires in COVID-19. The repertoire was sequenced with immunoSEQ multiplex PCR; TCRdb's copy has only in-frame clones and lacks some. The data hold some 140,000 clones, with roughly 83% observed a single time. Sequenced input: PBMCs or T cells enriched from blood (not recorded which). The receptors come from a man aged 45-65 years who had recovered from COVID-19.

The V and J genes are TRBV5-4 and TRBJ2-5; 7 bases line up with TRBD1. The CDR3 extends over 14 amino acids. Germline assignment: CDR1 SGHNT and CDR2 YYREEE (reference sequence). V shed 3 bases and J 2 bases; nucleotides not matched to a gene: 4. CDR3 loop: CASSSGTVQETQYF. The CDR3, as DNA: TGTGCCAGCAGCTCGGGGACAGTTCAAGAGACCCAGTACTTC. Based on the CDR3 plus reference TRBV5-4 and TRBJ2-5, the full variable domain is ETGVTQSPTHLIKTRGQQVTLRCSSQSGHNTVSWYQQALGQGPQFIFQYYREEENGRGNFPPRFSGLQFPNYSSELNVNALELDDSALYLCASSSGTVQETQYFGPGTRLLVL.

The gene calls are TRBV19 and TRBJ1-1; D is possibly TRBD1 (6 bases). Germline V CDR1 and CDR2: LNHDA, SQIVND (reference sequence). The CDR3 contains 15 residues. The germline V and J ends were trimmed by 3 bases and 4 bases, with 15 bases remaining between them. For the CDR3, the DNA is TGTGCCAGTAGTATCGACGGGGGGCGCGTCACTGAAGCTTTCTTT. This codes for CASSIDGGRVTEAFF.

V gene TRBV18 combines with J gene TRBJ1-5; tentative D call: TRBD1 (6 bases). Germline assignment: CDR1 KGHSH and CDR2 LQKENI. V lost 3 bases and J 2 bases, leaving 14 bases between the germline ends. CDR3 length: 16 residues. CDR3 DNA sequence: TGTGCCAGCTCACCTAACAGGGCCGGCGGCAATCAGCCCCAGCATTTT. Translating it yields CASSPNRAGGNQPQHF.

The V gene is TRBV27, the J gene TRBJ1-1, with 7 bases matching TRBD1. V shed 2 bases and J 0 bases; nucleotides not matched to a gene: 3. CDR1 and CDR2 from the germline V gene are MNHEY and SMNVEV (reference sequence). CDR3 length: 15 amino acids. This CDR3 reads CASSLLRGMNTEAFF. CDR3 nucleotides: TGTGCCAGCAGTTTACTCAGGGGGATGAACACTGAAGCTTTCTTT.

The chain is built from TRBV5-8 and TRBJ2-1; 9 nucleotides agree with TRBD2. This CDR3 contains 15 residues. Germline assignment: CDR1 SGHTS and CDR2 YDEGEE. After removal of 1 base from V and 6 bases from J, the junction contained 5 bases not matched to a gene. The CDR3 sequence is CASSLRLAAVNEQFF. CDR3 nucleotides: TGTGCCAGCAGCTTGAGACTAGCGGCAGTCAATGAGCAGTTCTTC.

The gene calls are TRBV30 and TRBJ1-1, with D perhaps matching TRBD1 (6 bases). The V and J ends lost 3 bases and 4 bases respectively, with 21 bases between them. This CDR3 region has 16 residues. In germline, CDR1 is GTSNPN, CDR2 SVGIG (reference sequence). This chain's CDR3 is CAWRGFSGQRSTEAFF. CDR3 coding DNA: TGTGCCTGGAGAGGATTCTCTGGACAGAGGAGCACTGAAGCTTTCTTT.

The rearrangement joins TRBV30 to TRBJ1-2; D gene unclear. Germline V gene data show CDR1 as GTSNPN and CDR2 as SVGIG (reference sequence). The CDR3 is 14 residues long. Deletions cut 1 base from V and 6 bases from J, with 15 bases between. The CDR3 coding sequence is TGTGCCTGGAGTGGTCCGGACGGACTCCATGGCTACACCTTC. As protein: CAWSGPDGLHGYTF.

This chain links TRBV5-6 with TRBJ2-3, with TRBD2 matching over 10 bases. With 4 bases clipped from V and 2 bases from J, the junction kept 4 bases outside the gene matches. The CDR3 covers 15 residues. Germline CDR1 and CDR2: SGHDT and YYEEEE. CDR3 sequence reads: CASSKAGGPTDTQYF. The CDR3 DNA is TGTGCCAGCAGCAAAGCGGGGGGGCCCACAGATACGCAGTATTTT.

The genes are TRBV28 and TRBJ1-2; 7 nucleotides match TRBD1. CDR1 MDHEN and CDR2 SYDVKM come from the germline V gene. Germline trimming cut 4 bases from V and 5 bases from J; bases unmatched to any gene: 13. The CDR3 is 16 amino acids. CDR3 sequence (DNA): TGTGCCAGCAGTTCCTCCGACAGGGCCGGGTCTTATGGCTACACCTTC. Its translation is CASSSSDRAGSYGYTF.

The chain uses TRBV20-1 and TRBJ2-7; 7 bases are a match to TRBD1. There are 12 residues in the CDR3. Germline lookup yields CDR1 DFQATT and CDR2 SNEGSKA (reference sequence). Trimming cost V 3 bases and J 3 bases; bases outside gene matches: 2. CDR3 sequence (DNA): TGCAGTGCTAGTAACAGGGGCTACGAGCAGTACTTC. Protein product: CSASNRGYEQYF.

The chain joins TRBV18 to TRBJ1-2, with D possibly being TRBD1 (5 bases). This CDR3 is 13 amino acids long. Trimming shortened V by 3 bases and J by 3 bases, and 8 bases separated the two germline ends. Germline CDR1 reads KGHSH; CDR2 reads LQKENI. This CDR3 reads CASSPKTDYGYTF. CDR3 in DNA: TGTGCCAGCTCACCGAAGACAGACTATGGCTACACCTTC.

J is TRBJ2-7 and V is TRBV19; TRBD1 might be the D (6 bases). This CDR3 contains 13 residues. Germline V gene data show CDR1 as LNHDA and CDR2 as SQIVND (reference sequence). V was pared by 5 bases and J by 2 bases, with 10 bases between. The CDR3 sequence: CASSFTGTYEQYF. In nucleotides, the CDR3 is TGTGCCAGTAGTTTCACAGGGACCTACGAGCAGTACTTC.

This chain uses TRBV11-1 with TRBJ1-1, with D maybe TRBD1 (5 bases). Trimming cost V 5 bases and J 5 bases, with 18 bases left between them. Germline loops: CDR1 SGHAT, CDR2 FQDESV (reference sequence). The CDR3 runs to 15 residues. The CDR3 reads CASSRSTPRGTEAFF. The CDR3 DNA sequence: TGTGCCAGCAGCCGGTCGACCCCAAGGGGTACTGAAGCTTTCTTT.

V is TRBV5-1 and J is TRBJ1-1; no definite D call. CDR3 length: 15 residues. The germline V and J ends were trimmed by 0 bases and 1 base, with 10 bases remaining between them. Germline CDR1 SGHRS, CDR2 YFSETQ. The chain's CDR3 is CASSLAGGKNTEAFF. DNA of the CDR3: TGCGCCAGCAGCTTGGCCGGCGGGAAGAACACTGAAGCTTTCTTT.

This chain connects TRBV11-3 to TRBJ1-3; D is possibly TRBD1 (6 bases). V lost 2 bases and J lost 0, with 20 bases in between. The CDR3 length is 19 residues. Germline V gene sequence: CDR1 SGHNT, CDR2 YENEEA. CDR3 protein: CASSLTPSGDTHSGNTIYF. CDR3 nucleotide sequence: TGTGCCAGCAGCTTAACTCCTTCAGGGGACACACACTCTGGAAACACCATATATTTT.

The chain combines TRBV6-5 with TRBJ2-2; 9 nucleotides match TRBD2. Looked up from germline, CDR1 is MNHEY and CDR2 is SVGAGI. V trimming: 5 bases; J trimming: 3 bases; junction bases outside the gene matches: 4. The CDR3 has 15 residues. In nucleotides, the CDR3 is TGTGCCAGCAGTCATAGCGGGGGCCACACCGGGGAGCTGTTTTTT. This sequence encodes CASSHSGGHTGELFF.

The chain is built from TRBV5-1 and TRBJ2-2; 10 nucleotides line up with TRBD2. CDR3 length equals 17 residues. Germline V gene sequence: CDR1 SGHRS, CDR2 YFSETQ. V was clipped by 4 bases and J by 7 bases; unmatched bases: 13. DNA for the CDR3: TGCGCCAGCAGCACGACTAGCGGGCTCTCTTTTCTCGGGGAGCTGTTTTTT. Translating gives CASSTTSGLSFLGELFF.

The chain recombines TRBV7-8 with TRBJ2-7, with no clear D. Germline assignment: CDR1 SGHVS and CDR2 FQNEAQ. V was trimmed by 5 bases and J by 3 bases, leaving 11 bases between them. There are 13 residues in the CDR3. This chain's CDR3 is CASSPSPYYEQYF. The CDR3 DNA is TGTGCCAGCAGCCCTAGTCCCTACTACGAGCAGTACTTC.

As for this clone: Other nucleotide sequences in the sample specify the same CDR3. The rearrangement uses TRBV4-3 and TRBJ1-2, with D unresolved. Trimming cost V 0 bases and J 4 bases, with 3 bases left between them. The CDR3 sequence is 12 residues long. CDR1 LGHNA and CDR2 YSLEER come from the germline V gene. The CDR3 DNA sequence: TGCGCCAGCAGCCAAGATAGCTATGGCTACACCTTC. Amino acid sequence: CASSQDSYGYTF.

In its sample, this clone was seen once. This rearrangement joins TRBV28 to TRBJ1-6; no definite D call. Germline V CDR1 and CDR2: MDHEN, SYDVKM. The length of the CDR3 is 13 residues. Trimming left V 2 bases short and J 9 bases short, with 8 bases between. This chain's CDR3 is CASSLKRGSPLHF. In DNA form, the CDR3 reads TGTGCCAGCAGTTTAAAACGGGGTTCACCCCTCCACTTT.

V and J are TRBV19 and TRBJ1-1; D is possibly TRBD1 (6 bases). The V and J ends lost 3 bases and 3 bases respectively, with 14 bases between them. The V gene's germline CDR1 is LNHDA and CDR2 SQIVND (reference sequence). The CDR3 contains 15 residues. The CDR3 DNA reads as TGTGCCAGTAGTATGGGGGCCGGGGCCTACACTGAAGCTTTCTTT. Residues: CASSMGAGAYTEAFF.

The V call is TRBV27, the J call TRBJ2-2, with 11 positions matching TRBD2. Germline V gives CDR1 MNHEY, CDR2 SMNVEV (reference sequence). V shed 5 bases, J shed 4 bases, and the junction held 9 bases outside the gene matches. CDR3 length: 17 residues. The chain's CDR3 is CASSPRLAGTPTGELFF. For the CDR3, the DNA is TGTGCCAGCAGTCCAAGACTAGCGGGGACACCCACCGGGGAGCTGTTTTTT.

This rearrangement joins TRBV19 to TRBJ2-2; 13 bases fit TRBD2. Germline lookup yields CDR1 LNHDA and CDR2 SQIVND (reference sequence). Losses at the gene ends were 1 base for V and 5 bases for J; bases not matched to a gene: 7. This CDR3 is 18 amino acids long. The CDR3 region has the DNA TGTGCCAGTAGTATAGTCGGGACTAGCGGGGAATATACCGGGGAGCTGTTTTTT. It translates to CASSIVGTSGEYTGELFF. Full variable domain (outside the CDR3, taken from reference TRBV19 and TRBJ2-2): DGGITQSPKYLFRKEGQNVTLSCEQNLNHDAMYWYRQDPGQGLRLIYYSQIVNDFQKGDIAEGYSVSREKKESFPLTVTSAQKNPTAFYLCASSIVGTSGEYTGELFFGEGSRLTVL.

CDR3 sequence (DNA): TGTGCCAGCAGTGAAGCGCGGGGTAGGGGTGAAAAACTGTTTTTT. This translates into CASSEARGRGEKLFF. This chain joins TRBV6-1 and TRBJ1-4; D perhaps matches TRBD1 (5 bases). The germline V gene encodes CDR1 MNHNS and CDR2 SASEGT. V lost 0 bases and J 7 bases, leaving 12 bases between the germline ends. The CDR3 covers 15 residues.

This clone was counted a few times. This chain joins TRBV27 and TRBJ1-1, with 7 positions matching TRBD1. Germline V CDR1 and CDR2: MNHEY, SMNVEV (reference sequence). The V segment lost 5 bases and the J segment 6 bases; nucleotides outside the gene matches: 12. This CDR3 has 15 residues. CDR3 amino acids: CASSPRGLGLAEAFF. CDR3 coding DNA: TGTGCCAGCAGTCCGAGGGGGCTGGGATTGGCTGAAGCTTTCTTT.

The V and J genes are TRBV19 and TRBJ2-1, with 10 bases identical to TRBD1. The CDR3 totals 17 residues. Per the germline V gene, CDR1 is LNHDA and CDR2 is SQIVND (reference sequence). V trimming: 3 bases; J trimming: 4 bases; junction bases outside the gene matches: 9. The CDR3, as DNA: TGTGCCAGTAGTATTACGGGACAGGGGATAACTTACAATGAGCAGTTCTTC. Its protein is CASSITGQGITYNEQFF. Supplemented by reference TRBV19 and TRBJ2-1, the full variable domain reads DGGITQSPKYLFRKEGQNVTLSCEQNLNHDAMYWYRQDPGQGLRLIYYSQIVNDFQKGDIAEGYSVSREKKESFPLTVTSAQKNPTAFYLCASSITGQGITYNEQFFGPGTRLTVL.

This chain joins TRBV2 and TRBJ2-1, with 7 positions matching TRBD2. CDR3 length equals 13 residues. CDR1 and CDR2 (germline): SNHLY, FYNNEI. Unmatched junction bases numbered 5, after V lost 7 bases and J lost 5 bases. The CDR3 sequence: CASMGGLDNEQFF. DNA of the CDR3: TGTGCCAGCATGGGAGGGTTGGACAATGAGCAGTTCTTC.